Judged by abundance, the clone carrying this T cell receptor (beta chain) is medium-sized. Its specificity is unknown. The sample comes from a study of T cell responses to AZD1222 COVID-19 vaccine. About the study: The study pooled second doses at about 4 or about 12 weeks. The study's findings and limits: Donors, mostly white British, included more females; clonal diversity was possibly underestimated. Of the AZD1222 recipients, only five to seven were seropositive at baseline.

This CDR3 is built from 11 residues. Only in-frame clones appear in the TCRdb table, and some are missing; sequencing was by immunoSEQ multiplex PCR. Altogether over 100,000 clones are present, 88% being singletons, with the ten largest covering roughly 3.6%. The chain uses TRBV12-2 and TRBJ1-1. TRBV12-2 has pseudogene status. Sequencing was performed on peripheral blood, taken on day 0 of AZD1222 vaccination. This clonotype was obtained from an adult in good health. CDR3 sequence (DNA): TGTGCAAGTCGCTTAAGTACTGAAGCTTTCTTT. Its translation: CASRLSTEAFF.